This T cell receptor (beta chain) originates from a study of T cells in Graves' hyperthyroidism and ophthalmopathy. Overall study results and limits: Blood samples included most of the expanded thyroid clonotypes exceeding 0.001.

The study excluded patients with uncontrolled infection, other autoimmune disease, pregnancy or lactation. The authors took PBMCs from 10 ml fresh peripheral blood. The investigators amplified TCR beta CDR3 regions from RNA transcripts. RT-PCR in the first round (using the HTBI primer set) targeted the TCR CDR3. TCRdb processed the multiplex PCR reads anew with MiXCR; each CDR3 protein has one entry. Of roughly 840,000 distinct CDR3 sequences in the sample, 38% were seen once. As concerns this clonotype: The antigen is not known. One end of the junction is discordant with germline, which a read error may explain.

Germline values: CDR1 ENHRY, CDR2 SYGVKD. The CDR3 has 13 residues. The sequenced sample consisted of blood. The V gene is TRBV10-3, the J gene TRBJ1-2; 7 nucleotides line up with TRBD1. The TCR originated in a man younger than 30 with Graves' hyperthyroidism. CDR3 loop: CANSRDRVIGYTF. The DNA of the CDR3 is TGTGCCAACAGTCGCGACAGGGTCATAGGCTACACCTTC.